This T cell receptor beta chain was sequenced during a study of neurological immune-mediated disorders. General study results and limits: Subjects shared no identical expanded-clone CDR3 amino acid sequences, suggesting private TCR-beta repertoires in all groups.

This clonotype came up many times. What it binds is unknown. The time point was: longitudinal time-point 2. A total of 2 million PBMCs stored at -80 degrees C provided the unsorted libraries. Trimming took off 0 bases at V and 0 bases at J, with 9 bases between the two ends. CDR1 is DFQATT, CDR2 SNEGSKA, per germline (reference sequence). The CDR3 consists of 15 residues. Via MiXCR, TCRdb re-called the 5' RACE reads, giving one row per CDR3 protein. The sample has around 49,000 distinct CDR3 sequences, around 13% seen once; the top ten hold 4.5% to 5.5%. This TCR was sampled from a male donor with HTLV-1-associated myelopathy (HAM/TSP). Sequenced sample: PBMCs. The chain carries TRBV20-1 and TRBJ2-1, with no clear D. DNA of the CDR3: TGCAGTGCTAGAGAAGACCGGAGCTCCTACAATGAGCAGTTCTTC. It yields the protein CSAREDRSSYNEQFF.